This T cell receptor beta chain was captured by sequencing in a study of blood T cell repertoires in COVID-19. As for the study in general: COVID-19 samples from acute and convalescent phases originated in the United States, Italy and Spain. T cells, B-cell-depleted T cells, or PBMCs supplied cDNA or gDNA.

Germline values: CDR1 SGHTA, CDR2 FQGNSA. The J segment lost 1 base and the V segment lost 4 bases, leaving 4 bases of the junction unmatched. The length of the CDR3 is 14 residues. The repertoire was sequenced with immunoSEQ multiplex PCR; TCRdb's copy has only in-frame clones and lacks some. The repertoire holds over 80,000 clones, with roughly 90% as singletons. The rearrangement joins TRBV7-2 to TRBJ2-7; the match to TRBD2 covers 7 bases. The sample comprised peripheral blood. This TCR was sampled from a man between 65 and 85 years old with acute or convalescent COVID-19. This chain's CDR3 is CASSSASGSYEQYF. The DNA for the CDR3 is TGTGCCAGCAGCTCCGCTAGCGGTTCCTACGAGCAGTACTTC.